The T cell receptor beta chain under discussion was sequenced for a study of blood T cell repertoires in COVID-19. Turning to the study itself: COVID-19 samples, acute and convalescent, were from the United States, Italy and Spain. T cells, B-cell-depleted T cells, or PBMCs supplied cDNA or gDNA.

Germline loops: CDR1 SGHRS, CDR2 YFSETQ. Trimming cost V 2 bases and J 3 bases, with 8 bases left between them. The CDR3 runs 13 residues. As handled by the study authors: It was from reference gene primer amplification that nucleated cell counts were estimated. Here immunoSEQ multiplex PCR was the method, and the copy in TCRdb shows in-frame clones only, minus some. From that table come the V and J calls and clone size; the DNA was used to work out D and trimming. This table holds about 410,000 clones, about nine tenths found once. The sample was peripheral blood. This rearrangement joins TRBV5-1 to TRBJ2-5; no firm D call. This clonotype was obtained from a woman aged 25-40 years with active or convalescent COVID-19. The CDR3 spells CASSFLSEETQYF. The CDR3 region has the DNA TGCGCCAGCAGCTTCCTCTCGGAAGAGACCCAGTACTTC.